This is a list of T cell receptor beta chains from one sample in a study of blood T cell repertoires in COVID-19. The assay was immunoSEQ multiplex PCR, and TCRdb's table has in-frame clones only and misses some. Of 150,000 to 200,000 clones in the sample, roughly 90% were seen once. The sequenced sample consisted of peripheral blood. All receptors derive from a man aged 55 to 70 with active or convalescent COVID-19. Both conserved end residues are part of each CDR3. D genes are given only for firm matches. Only some rows state a clone size, as once, few, many or a class for expanded clones.

v_call: TRBV28; clone_size: once; j_call: TRBJ2-7; d_call: NA; cdr3_nt: TGTGCCAGCAGTTTATCCCTAGCTCTAGCCTACGAGCAGTACTTC; cdr3_aa: CASSLSLALAYEQYF
v_call: TRBV5-1; clone_size: NA; j_call: TRBJ1-1; d_call: NA; cdr3_nt: TGCGCCAGCAGCGCCAGGGTAGTGAACACTGAAGCTTTCTTT; cdr3_aa: CASSARVVNTEAFF
v_call: TRBV12-5; clone_size: NA; j_call: TRBJ1-1; d_call: NA; cdr3_nt: TGTGCTAGTGGTTTGGACATCATGAACACTGAAGCTTTCTTT; cdr3_aa: CASGLDIMNTEAFF
v_call: TRBV14; clone_size: NA; j_call: TRBJ1-1; d_call: NA; cdr3_nt: TGTGCCAGCAGCCAAAGGGGAGGCACTGAAGCTTTCTTT; cdr3_aa: CASSQRGGTEAFF
v_call: TRBV5-6; clone_size: NA; j_call: TRBJ1-2; d_call: NA; cdr3_nt: TGTGCCAGCAGCTTCCGGGACAACTACTATGGCTACACCTTC; cdr3_aa: CASSFRDNYYGYTF
v_call: TRBV5-6; clone_size: NA; j_call: TRBJ1-1; d_call: NA; cdr3_nt: TGTGCCAGCAGTCTATGGGGGGTAGTTGAAGCTTTCTTT; cdr3_aa: CASSLWGVVEAFF
v_call: TRBV14; clone_size: NA; j_call: TRBJ2-6; d_call: NA; cdr3_nt: TGTGCCAGCAGCCAGGGTAACCCGGGCGTCCTGACTTTC; cdr3_aa: CASSQGNPGVLTF
v_call: TRBV2; clone_size: NA; j_call: TRBJ1-1; d_call: NA; cdr3_nt: TGTGCCAGCCTCTCACAGGCTTCGAACACTGAAGCTTTCTTT; cdr3_aa: CASLSQASNTEAFF
v_call: TRBV7-9; clone_size: NA; j_call: TRBJ1-1; d_call: NA; cdr3_nt: TGTGCCAGCAGCTTACTTCAACCCCAGGGTAGCACTGAAGCTTTCTTT; cdr3_aa: CASSLLQPQGSTEAFF
v_call: TRBV9; clone_size: NA; j_call: TRBJ1-2; d_call: TRBD1; cdr3_nt: TGTGCCAGCAGCGACGGGACAGGGGGCTTCTATGGCTACACCTTC; cdr3_aa: CASSDGTGGFYGYTF
v_call: TRBV7-9; clone_size: few; j_call: TRBJ2-5; d_call: NA; cdr3_nt: TGTGCCAGCAGCTCCTGGACTATCCAAGAGACCCAGTACTTC; cdr3_aa: CASSSWTIQETQYF
v_call: TRBV28; clone_size: NA; j_call: TRBJ1-1; d_call: TRBD1; cdr3_nt: TGTGCCAGCAGTTCGGGACAGGGTGGAACTGAAGCTTTCTTT; cdr3_aa: CASSSGQGGTEAFF
v_call: TRBV5-1; clone_size: NA; j_call: TRBJ1-5; d_call: TRBD1; cdr3_nt: TGCGCCAGCAGCTCCGGGACAGGCGTTAGGGAGCCCCAGCATTTT; cdr3_aa: CASSSGTGVREPQHF
v_call: TRBV7-8; clone_size: NA; j_call: TRBJ1-6; d_call: NA; cdr3_nt: TGTGCCAGCAGCTGGACTCAACCAGAGTCACCCCTCCACTTT; cdr3_aa: CASSWTQPESPLHF
v_call: TRBV6-5; clone_size: many; j_call: TRBJ2-7; d_call: TRBD2; cdr3_nt: TGTGCCAGCAGTTACGGGGACTACTCACACGAGCAGTACTTC; cdr3_aa: CASSYGDYSHEQYF
v_call: TRBV30; clone_size: NA; j_call: TRBJ1-2; d_call: NA; cdr3_nt: TGTGCCTGGACGGTAGTGGGGACTTGGGGCTATGGCTACACCTTC; cdr3_aa: CAWTVVGTWGYGYTF
v_call: TRBV29-1; clone_size: once; j_call: TRBJ2-1; d_call: TRBD1; cdr3_nt: TGCAGCGTTGCAACAGGGGCCGCGGCCACCAATGAGCAGTTCTTC; cdr3_aa: CSVATGAAATNEQFF
v_call: TRBV2; clone_size: NA; j_call: TRBJ1-6; d_call: TRBD1; cdr3_nt: TGTGCCAGCAGGTTTCAGGGACAGTCACCCCTCCACTTT; cdr3_aa: CASRFQGQSPLHF
v_call: TRBV9; clone_size: NA; j_call: TRBJ2-1; d_call: TRBD2; cdr3_nt: TGTGCCAGCAGCCCCCCCGCGGGACTAGCCGATTACAATGAGCAGTTCTTC; cdr3_aa: CASSPPAGLADYNEQFF
v_call: TRBV7-8; clone_size: NA; j_call: TRBJ1-5; d_call: TRBD1; cdr3_nt: TGCGCCAGCAGCTTGGACAGGGATCAGCCCCAGCATTTT; cdr3_aa: CASSLDRDQPQHF
v_call: TRBV25-1; clone_size: once; j_call: TRBJ1-3; d_call: NA; cdr3_nt: TGTGCCAGCAGTCCTTCCCCGGGAAACACCATATATTTT; cdr3_aa: CASSPSPGNTIYF
v_call: TRBV7-2; clone_size: NA; j_call: TRBJ2-1; d_call: NA; cdr3_nt: TGTGCCAGCAGCTTATATAGCGGCAGCTCCTACAATGAGCAGTTCTTC; cdr3_aa: CASSLYSGSSYNEQFF
v_call: TRBV11-2; clone_size: NA; j_call: TRBJ1-2; d_call: NA; cdr3_nt: TGTGCCAGCAGCCCGCAACAGGGACGCTACACCTTC; cdr3_aa: CASSPQQGRYTF
v_call: TRBV3-1/TRBV3-2; clone_size: NA; j_call: TRBJ1-6; d_call: NA; cdr3_nt: TGTGCCAGCAGCCGACAGCTGGTACAGTCACCCCTCCACTTT; cdr3_aa: CASSRQLVQSPLHF
v_call: TRBV3-1/TRBV3-2; clone_size: NA; j_call: TRBJ2-2; d_call: NA; cdr3_nt: TGTGCCAGCAGCCAAGAGATCAGGGGGAACACCGGGGAGCTGTTTTTT; cdr3_aa: CASSQEIRGNTGELFF
v_call: TRBV7-2; clone_size: NA; j_call: TRBJ2-2; d_call: TRBD1; cdr3_nt: TGTGCCAGCAGCCTGGGACAGGTGACCACCGGGGAGCTGTTTTTT; cdr3_aa: CASSLGQVTTGELFF
v_call: TRBV2; clone_size: NA; j_call: TRBJ1-5; d_call: TRBD1; cdr3_nt: TGTGCCAGCCAGGGGGATCACGGGCAGCCCCAGCATTTT; cdr3_aa: CASQGDHGQPQHF
v_call: TRBV3-1/TRBV3-2; clone_size: NA; j_call: TRBJ2-7; d_call: TRBD2; cdr3_nt: TGTGCCAGCAGCCAAGGAGTAGCGGGAGGAGGAGAGCAGTACTTC; cdr3_aa: CASSQGVAGGGEQYF
v_call: TRBV10-2; clone_size: NA; j_call: TRBJ1-1; d_call: NA; cdr3_nt: TGCGCCAGCAGTGAGTGGGGGGTAGGGACTGAAGCTTTCTTT; cdr3_aa: CASSEWGVGTEAFF
v_call: TRBV5-8; clone_size: NA; j_call: TRBJ2-7; d_call: TRBD2; cdr3_nt: TGTGCCAGCAGCCCCCTGGCTCGGGGGGGGTACGAGCAGTACTTC; cdr3_aa: CASSPLARGGYEQYF
v_call: TRBV6-5; clone_size: NA; j_call: TRBJ1-5; d_call: NA; cdr3_nt: TGTGCCAGCAGCAGAAATAGCAATCAGCCCCAGCATTTT; cdr3_aa: CASSRNSNQPQHF
v_call: TRBV11-3; clone_size: NA; j_call: TRBJ2-2; d_call: NA; cdr3_nt: TGTGCCAGCAGCTTAGGCGGTAGCGTCACTACCGGGGAGCTGTTTTTT; cdr3_aa: CASSLGGSVTTGELFF
v_call: TRBV5-1; clone_size: few; j_call: TRBJ1-5; d_call: NA; cdr3_nt: TGCGCCAGCAGCCTAGGGGATAATAGCAATCAGCCCCAGCATTTT; cdr3_aa: CASSLGDNSNQPQHF
v_call: TRBV29-1; clone_size: NA; j_call: TRBJ1-2; d_call: TRBD1; cdr3_nt: TGCAGCGTATCTCAGGGGGATGGCTACACCTTC; cdr3_aa: CSVSQGDGYTF
v_call: TRBV3-1/TRBV3-2; clone_size: once; j_call: TRBJ1-2; d_call: NA; cdr3_nt: TGTGCCAGCAGCGTACGGGACACCTTCTATGGCTACACCTTC; cdr3_aa: CASSVRDTFYGYTF
v_call: TRBV7-2; clone_size: few; j_call: TRBJ2-7; d_call: NA; cdr3_nt: TGTGCCAGCAGCTTGTTTAGGAGCTCCTACGAGCAGTACTTC; cdr3_aa: CASSLFRSSYEQYF
v_call: TRBV10-1; clone_size: NA; j_call: TRBJ2-1; d_call: TRBD1; cdr3_nt: TGCGCCAGCAGTGAGTCGGGGACAGGGACCTACAATGAGCAGTTCTTC; cdr3_aa: CASSESGTGTYNEQFF
v_call: TRBV11-2; clone_size: NA; j_call: TRBJ2-1; d_call: NA; cdr3_nt: TGTGCCAGCAGCCATACGGAGAGGAGGTCCTACAATGAGCAGTTCTTC; cdr3_aa: CASSHTERRSYNEQFF
v_call: TRBV11-2; clone_size: NA; j_call: TRBJ1-5; d_call: TRBD1; cdr3_nt: TGTGCCAGCAGCTTGGGACAGGGGTTTGGGCCCCAGCATTTT; cdr3_aa: CASSLGQGFGPQHF
v_call: TRBV7-9; clone_size: NA; j_call: TRBJ1-1; d_call: NA; cdr3_nt: TGTGCCAGCAGCTCAGAGGGTACAGGGACCTATAACACTGAAGCTTTCTTT; cdr3_aa: CASSSEGTGTYNTEAFF
v_call: TRBV6-5; clone_size: NA; j_call: TRBJ1-6; d_call: TRBD1; cdr3_nt: TGTGCCAGCAACAGGGGGAGAAATTCACCCCTCCACTTT; cdr3_aa: CASNRGRNSPLHF
v_call: TRBV3-1/TRBV3-2; clone_size: NA; j_call: TRBJ1-3; d_call: NA; cdr3_nt: TGTGCCAGCAGCCAAGGGGGACTTGGAAACACCATATATTTT; cdr3_aa: CASSQGGLGNTIYF
v_call: TRBV7-9; clone_size: NA; j_call: TRBJ1-3; d_call: TRBD1; cdr3_nt: TGTGCCAGCAGCTTAAGGGACAGGGTTGGAAACACCATATATTTT; cdr3_aa: CASSLRDRVGNTIYF
v_call: TRBV6-5; clone_size: NA; j_call: TRBJ1-4; d_call: TRBD1; cdr3_nt: TGTGCCAGCAGTTACTCCGGGACAGGCAATGAAAAACTGTTTTTT; cdr3_aa: CASSYSGTGNEKLFF
v_call: TRBV5-4; clone_size: NA; j_call: TRBJ2-7; d_call: NA; cdr3_nt: TGTGCCAGCAGTTTCCCGGGACACTCCTACGAGCAGTACTTC; cdr3_aa: CASSFPGHSYEQYF
v_call: TRBV9; clone_size: NA; j_call: TRBJ2-3; d_call: TRBD2; cdr3_nt: TGTGCCAGCAGCGTAGCCGGGGCTAGCGGCCTCACAGATACGCAGTATTTT; cdr3_aa: CASSVAGASGLTDTQYF
v_call: TRBV18; clone_size: NA; j_call: TRBJ2-1; d_call: TRBD2; cdr3_nt: TGTGCCAGCTCACCACCGTTCGGCGGGAGCTCCTACAATGAGCAGTTCTTC; cdr3_aa: CASSPPFGGSSYNEQFF
v_call: TRBV5-6; clone_size: NA; j_call: TRBJ1-3; d_call: NA; cdr3_nt: TGTGCCAGCAGACTGGGGTTTCAGGGCATCGGAAACACCATATATTTT; cdr3_aa: CASRLGFQGIGNTIYF
v_call: TRBV6-1; clone_size: once; j_call: TRBJ1-2; d_call: NA; cdr3_nt: TGTGCCAGCAGTGAAAGGGGGATCTATGGCTACACCTTC; cdr3_aa: CASSERGIYGYTF